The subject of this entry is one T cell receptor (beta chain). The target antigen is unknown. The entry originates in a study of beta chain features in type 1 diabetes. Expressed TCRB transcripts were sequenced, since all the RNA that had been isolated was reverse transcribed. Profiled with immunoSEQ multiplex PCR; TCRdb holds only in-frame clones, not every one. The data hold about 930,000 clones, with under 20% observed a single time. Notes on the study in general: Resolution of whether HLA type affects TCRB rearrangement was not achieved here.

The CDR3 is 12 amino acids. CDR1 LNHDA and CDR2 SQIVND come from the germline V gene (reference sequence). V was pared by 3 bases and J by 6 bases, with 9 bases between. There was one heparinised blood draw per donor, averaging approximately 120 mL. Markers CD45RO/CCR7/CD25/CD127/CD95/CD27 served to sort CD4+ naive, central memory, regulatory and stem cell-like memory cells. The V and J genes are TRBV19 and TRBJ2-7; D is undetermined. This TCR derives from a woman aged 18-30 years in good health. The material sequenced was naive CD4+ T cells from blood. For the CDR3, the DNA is TGTGCCAGTAGTATCGACCGTAGCGAGCAGTACTTC. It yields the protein CASSIDRSEQYF.